Below are 17 T cell receptor beta chains sequenced from a single sample in a study of tumor-infiltrating lymphocytes in primary liver carcinoma. It was unsorted whole blood that yielded blood RNA, and germline DNA was also extracted. With approximately 470 ng total RNA as template and a constant-region primer, TCR beta cDNA was made. A slightly modified ARM-PCR protocol with three nested multiplex PCR rounds produced these TCR beta libraries. It was with TRBV1-TRBV30 forward primers and a C-beta reverse primer that the first two PCR rounds were run, at approximately 10 cycles each. Each CDR3 protein is one row after TCRdb ran MiXCR on the multiplex PCR reads. The table has about 200,000 distinct CDR3 sequences, less than 75% seen once. Sequencing was performed on peripheral blood. These receptors originate from a woman aged 55-75 years with primary liver carcinoma and hepatitis B virus infection.

By share of the sample, this clonotype is medium-sized. This chain joins TRBV11-2 and TRBJ2-5, with a tentative D call TRBD2 (5 bases). The CDR3 has 12 residues. V gave up 5 bases and J gave up 4 bases, with 8 bases separating them. Looked up from germline, CDR1 is SGHAT and CDR2 is FQNNGV. CDR3 region: CASSQAGETQYF. DNA of the CDR3: TGTGCCAGCAGCCAGGCGGGAGAGACCCAGTACTTC.

Regarding this clonotype: At one boundary the junction diverges from the germline segment, which might be a read error. This sequence joins TRBV11-3 and TRBJ1-1; 7 nucleotides match TRBD1. This CDR3 is built from 13 residues. Germline CDR1 SGHNT, CDR2 YENEEA. CDR3 loop: CAGRTGISTEAFF. The DNA for the CDR3 is TGTGCCGGCAGGACAGGAATTAGCACTGAAGCCTTCTTT.

This clonotype was found once. A read error may explain this, as a much larger clone is one base away. V usage is TRBV6-5 and J usage is TRBJ2-7; TRBD2 matches 7 bases. Germline CDR1 is MNHEY and CDR2 is SVGAGI. V dropped 0 bases and J dropped 0; count of bases not matched to a gene: 8. The CDR3 has 17 amino acids. The CDR3 nucleotides read TGTGCCAGCAGTTACTCAAATCTAGCGGCGAGCTCCTACGAGCAGTACTTC. As protein: CASSYSNLAASSYEQYF.

The chain uses TRBV6-2 or TRBV6-3 and TRBJ1-1; 8 bases line up with TRBD1. Per germline, CDR1 MNHEY and CDR2 SVGEGT. The CDR3 has 15 residues. Unmatched junction bases numbered 14, after V lost 10 bases and J lost 4 bases. The CDR3 sequence: CANSYSAGGGTEAFF. In nucleotides, the CDR3 is TGTGCCAATAGTTACTCCGCAGGGGGCGGCACTGAAGCTTTCTTT.

In its sample, this clonotype is medium-sized. The genes are TRBV11-2 and TRBJ1-2; possible D gene TRBD1, 5 bases. Germline-derived CDR1 and CDR2 are SGHAT and FQNNGV. Trimming took off 5 bases at V and 3 bases at J, with 13 bases between the two ends. The CDR3 covers 14 residues. The CDR3 coding sequence is TGTGCCAGCAGCCCCGGGGCAGATTACTATGGCTACACCTTC. It encodes CASSPGADYYGYTF.

In the case of this clonotype: With a much larger clone just one base away, this may be a read error. The genes are TRBV4-2 and TRBJ1-1, with D possibly TRBD1 on 6 matching bases. The germline gives CDR1 LGHNA, CDR2 YNFKEQ. The CDR3 is 15 residues long. V was trimmed by 4 bases and J by 5 bases, leaving 17 bases between them. CDR3 DNA: TGTGCCAGCAGCCGCCGAGGAGAGGGGGTGACTGAAGCTTTCTTT. Residues: CASSRRGEGVTEAFF.

This clonotype was detected ten times or more. V usage is TRBV12-3 or TRBV12-4 and J usage is TRBJ2-1; unclear D gene. V lost 5 bases, J lost 0 bases, and 8 bases lay in between. This CDR3 has 14 residues. The CDR3 spells CASSIVGSYNEQFF. In DNA form, the CDR3 reads TGTGCCAGCAGTATTGTAGGCTCCTACAATGAGCAGTTCTTC.

The chain uses TRBV6-2 or TRBV6-3 and TRBJ2-3; 9 bases match TRBD2. The CDR3 covers 20 residues. V lost 8 bases and J lost 1; bases outside the gene matches: 22. From germline, CDR1 is MNHEY and CDR2 SVGEGT. The CDR3 here is CASLLGPSGNVPPGTDTQYF. The CDR3 DNA follows: TGTGCCAGCCTACTAGGCCCTAGCGGGAACGTCCCCCCTGGCACAGATACGCAGTATTTT.

The chain recombines TRBV24-1 with TRBJ1-1; D is ambiguous. CDR1 is KGHDR, CDR2 SFDVKD, per germline. This CDR3 comprises 11 residues. Trimming took 10 bases from V and 6 from J, leaving 11 bases between them. The CDR3 here is CATTGFAEAFF. CDR3 coding DNA: TGTGCCACTACCGGGTTTGCTGAAGCTTTCTTT.

The rearrangement uses TRBV5-1 and TRBJ2-5; a possible D gene is TRBD1 (6 bases). This CDR3 spans 13 amino acids. In germline, CDR1 is SGHRS, CDR2 YFSETQ. V was trimmed by 5 bases and J by 5 bases, leaving 13 bases between them. CDR3 sequence (DNA): TGCGCCAGCAGGCCTAACACAGGGGAGACCCAGTACTTC. Its translation is CASRPNTGETQYF.

About this clonotype: This may stem from a read error, because a much larger clone lies one nucleotide away. V is TRBV28 and J is TRBJ2-6; maybe TRBD1 (6 bases). The length of the CDR3 is 17 residues. Germline V gene data show CDR1 as MDHEN and CDR2 as SYDVKM. CDR3 sequence: CTSSPVGAHSGANVLTF. In nucleotides, the CDR3 is TGTACCAGCAGTCCCGTGGGGGCTCACTCTGGGGCCAACGTCCTGACTTTC.

As regards this clonotype: An end of the junction does not agree with germline; a read error may underlie this. This chain links TRBV11-3 with TRBJ2-5; possible D gene TRBD1, 6 bases. Germline-derived CDR1 and CDR2 are SGHNT and YENEEA. The CDR3 contains 13 residues. CDR3 sequence: CATRSDSQGTQYF. In nucleotides, the CDR3 is TGTGCCACCAGATCGGACAGCCAAGGGACCCAGTACTTC.

In this sample, this clonotype turned up a few times. Because it lacks the conserved phenylalanine or tryptophan at the end, this CDR3 is likely a read error. The chain joins TRBV11-2 to TRBJ2-1; the match to TRBD2 covers 8 bases. Germline lookup yields CDR1 SGHAT and CDR2 FQNNGV. Unmatched junction bases numbered 17, after V lost 5 bases and J lost 8 bases. The CDR3 is made up of 17 amino acids. CDR3 nucleotide sequence: TGTGCCAGCAGCCCTCAGATCGGGCTTCGGGGGGGGGATGAGCAGTTCCTC. Protein sequence: CASSPQIGLRGGDEQFL.

A remark on this clonotype: One junction end does not reproduce the germline sequence, and a read error may be involved. DNA of the CDR3: TGTGCCAGCAGCTTGGCGGGTCGGGGTAGGGAGAAGAACACCGGGGGGCTGTTTTTT. It encodes CASSLAGRGREKNTGGLFF. This chain links TRBV5-4 with TRBJ2-2; possible D gene TRBD2, 6 bases. The CDR3 extends over 19 amino acids. The germline CDR1 and CDR2 sequences are SGHNT and YYREEE (reference sequence).

Concerning this clonotype: The junction differs from germline at one of its ends, possibly a read error. The chain links TRBV7-9 to TRBJ2-3, with D perhaps TRBD2 (5 bases). Germline lookup yields CDR1 SEHNR and CDR2 FQNEAQ (reference sequence). The CDR3 extends over 16 amino acids. The CDR3 DNA sequence: TGTGCCAGCAGCTTAGTCAGGACTGATGTGGCAGATATGCAGTATTTT. Translation: CASSLVRTDVADMQYF.

The chain carries TRBV28 and TRBJ1-1; unclear D gene. The CDR3 contains 13 residues. V shed 0 bases and J shed 7 bases, with 9 bases lying between them. Germline V gene lookup returns CDR1 MDHEN and CDR2 SYDVKM. The CDR3 nucleotides are TGTGCCAGCAGTTTATGGCTGCAGGTTGAAGCTTTCTTT. Its protein product is CASSLWLQVEAFF. Full variable domain (missing parts from reference TRBV28 and TRBJ1-1): DVKVTQSSRYLVKRTGEKVFLECVQDMDHENMFWYRQDPGLGLRLIYFSYDVKMKEKGDIPEGYSVSREKKERFSLILESASTNQTSMYLCASSLWLQVEAFFGQGTRLTVV.

This clonotype was seen many times. With a much larger clone just one base away, this may be a read error. The rearrangement links TRBV11-2 to TRBJ2-1; 9 bases are a match to TRBD2. This CDR3 contains 14 residues. V gave up 5 bases and J gave up 9 bases; unmatched junction bases: 8. Germline V gives CDR1 SGHAT, CDR2 FQNNGV. The DNA of the CDR3 is TGTGCCAGCAGCCTATCCAGGACTAGCGTTGAGCAGTTCTTC. Protein product: CASSLSRTSVEQFF.